This T cell receptor beta chain was identified during a study of lymphopenia after photon versus proton radiotherapy. Trimming stripped 6 bases from V and 0 bases from J, with 17 bases between. The CDR3 has 16 amino acids. CDR1 and CDR2 from the germline V gene are MNHNY and SVGAGI (reference sequence). Here immunoSEQ multiplex PCR was the method, and the copy in TCRdb shows in-frame clones only, minus some. The sample shows some 4,700 clones, about 67% of them seen only once. This TCR came from a man older than 75 with esophageal cancer. This sequence joins TRBV6-6 and TRBJ1-2; D may be TRBD1 (6 bases). The specimen comprised peripheral blood, sampled from a patient treated with proton-based radiotherapy. CDR3 sequence reads: CASRREGSGANYGYTF. The CDR3, as DNA: TGTGCCAGCAGGAGGGAAGGCTCAGGGGCTAACTATGGCTACACCTTC.